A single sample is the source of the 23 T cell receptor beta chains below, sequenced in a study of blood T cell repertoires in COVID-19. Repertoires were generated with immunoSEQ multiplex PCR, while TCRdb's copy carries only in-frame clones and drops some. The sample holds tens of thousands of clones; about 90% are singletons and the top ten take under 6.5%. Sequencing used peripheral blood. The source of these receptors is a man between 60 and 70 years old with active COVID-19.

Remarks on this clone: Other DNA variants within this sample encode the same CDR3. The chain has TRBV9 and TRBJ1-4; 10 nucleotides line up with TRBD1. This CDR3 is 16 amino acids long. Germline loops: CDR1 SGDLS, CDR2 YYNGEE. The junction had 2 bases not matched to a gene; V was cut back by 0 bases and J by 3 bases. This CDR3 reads CASSVGGTGANEKLFF. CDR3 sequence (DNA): TGTGCCAGCAGCGTAGGCGGGACAGGGGCTAATGAAAAACTGTTTTTT.

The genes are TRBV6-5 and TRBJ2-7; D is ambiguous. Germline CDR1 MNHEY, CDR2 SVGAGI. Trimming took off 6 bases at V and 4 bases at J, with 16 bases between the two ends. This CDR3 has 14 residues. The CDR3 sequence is CASRFVGTQYEQYF. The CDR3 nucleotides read TGTGCCAGCAGATTTGTGGGCACCCAATACGAGCAGTACTTC.

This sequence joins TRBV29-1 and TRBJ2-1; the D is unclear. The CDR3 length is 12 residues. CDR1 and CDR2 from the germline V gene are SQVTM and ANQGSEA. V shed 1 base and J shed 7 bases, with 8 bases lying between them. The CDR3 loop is CSVEGPANEQFF. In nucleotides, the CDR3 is TGCAGCGTTGAAGGCCCCGCGAATGAGCAGTTCTTC.

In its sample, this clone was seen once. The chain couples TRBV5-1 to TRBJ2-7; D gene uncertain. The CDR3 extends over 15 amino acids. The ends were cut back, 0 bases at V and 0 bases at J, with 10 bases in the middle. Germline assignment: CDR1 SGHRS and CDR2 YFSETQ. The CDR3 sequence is CASSLDSSLSYEQYF. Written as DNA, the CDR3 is TGCGCCAGCAGCTTGGACAGTTCCCTCTCCTACGAGCAGTACTTC.

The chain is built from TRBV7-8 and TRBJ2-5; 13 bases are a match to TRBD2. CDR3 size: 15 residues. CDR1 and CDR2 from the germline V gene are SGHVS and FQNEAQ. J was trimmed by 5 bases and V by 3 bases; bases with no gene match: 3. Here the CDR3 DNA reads TGTGCCAGCAGCTTTGTGACTAGCGGGGGGGAGACCCAGTACTTC. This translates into CASSFVTSGGETQYF.

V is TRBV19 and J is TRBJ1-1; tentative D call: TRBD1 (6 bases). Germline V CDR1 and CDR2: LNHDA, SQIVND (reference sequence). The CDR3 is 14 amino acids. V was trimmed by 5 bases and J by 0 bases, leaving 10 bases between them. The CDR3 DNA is TGTGCCAGTAGTGTGGACAGATTGAACACTGAAGCTTTCTTT. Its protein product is CASSVDRLNTEAFF.

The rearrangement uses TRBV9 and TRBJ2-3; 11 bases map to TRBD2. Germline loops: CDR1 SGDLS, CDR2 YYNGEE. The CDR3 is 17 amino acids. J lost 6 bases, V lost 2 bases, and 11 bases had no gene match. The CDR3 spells CASSVGPLAGATDTQYF. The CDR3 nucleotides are TGTGCCAGCAGCGTGGGACCACTAGCGGGGGCTACGGATACGCAGTATTTT.

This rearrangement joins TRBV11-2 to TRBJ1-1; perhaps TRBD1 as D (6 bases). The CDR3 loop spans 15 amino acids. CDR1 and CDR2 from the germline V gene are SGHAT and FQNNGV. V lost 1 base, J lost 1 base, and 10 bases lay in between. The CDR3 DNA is TGTGCCAGCAGCTTAGGAGGGGGTCAGAACACTGAAGCTTTCTTT. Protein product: CASSLGGGQNTEAFF.

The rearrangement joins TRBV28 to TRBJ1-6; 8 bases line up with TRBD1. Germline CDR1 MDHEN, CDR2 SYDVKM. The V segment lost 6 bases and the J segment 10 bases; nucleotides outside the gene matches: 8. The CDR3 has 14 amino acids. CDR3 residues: CASSTDRGESPLHF. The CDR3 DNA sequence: TGTGCCAGCAGCACTGACAGGGGTGAATCACCCCTCCACTTT.

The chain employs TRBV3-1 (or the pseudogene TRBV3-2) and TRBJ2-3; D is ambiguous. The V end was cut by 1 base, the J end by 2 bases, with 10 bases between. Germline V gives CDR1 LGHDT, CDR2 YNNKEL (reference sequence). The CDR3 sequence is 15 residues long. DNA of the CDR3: TGTGCCAGCAGCCAAGCTCTCTTTTCCACAGATACGCAGTATTTT. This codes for CASSQALFSTDTQYF.

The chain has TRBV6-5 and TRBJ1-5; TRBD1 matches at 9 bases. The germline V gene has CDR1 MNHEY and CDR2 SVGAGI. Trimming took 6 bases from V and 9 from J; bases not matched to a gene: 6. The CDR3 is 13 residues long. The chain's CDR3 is CASRYRGRGPQHF. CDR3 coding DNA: TGTGCCAGCAGGTACAGGGGGCGAGGGCCCCAGCATTTT.

The CDR3 protein is CASSGGGISSYNSPLHF. The CDR3 nucleotides are TGTGCCAGCAGTGGGGGGGGTATTAGCTCCTATAATTCACCCCTCCACTTT. The chain carries TRBV6-1 and TRBJ1-6, with D maybe TRBD1 (5 bases). Trimming shortened V by 4 bases and J by 0 bases, and 13 bases separated the two germline ends. The germline V gene encodes CDR1 MNHNS and CDR2 SASEGT. This CDR3 is 17 amino acids long.

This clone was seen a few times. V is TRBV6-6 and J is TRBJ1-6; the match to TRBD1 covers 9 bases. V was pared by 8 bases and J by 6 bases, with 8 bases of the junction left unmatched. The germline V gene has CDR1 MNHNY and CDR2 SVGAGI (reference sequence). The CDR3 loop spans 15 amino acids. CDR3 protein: CASQGQGGRNSPLHF. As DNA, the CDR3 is TGTGCCAGCCAGGGACAGGGTGGACGTAATTCACCCCTCCACTTT.

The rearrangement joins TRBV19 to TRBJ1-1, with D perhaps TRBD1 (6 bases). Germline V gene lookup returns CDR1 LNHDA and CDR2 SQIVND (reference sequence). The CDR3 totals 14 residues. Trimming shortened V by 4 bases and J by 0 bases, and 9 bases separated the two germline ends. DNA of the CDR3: TGTGCCAGTAGTAGAGGACAGTTGAACACTGAAGCTTTCTTT. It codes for CASSRGQLNTEAFF.

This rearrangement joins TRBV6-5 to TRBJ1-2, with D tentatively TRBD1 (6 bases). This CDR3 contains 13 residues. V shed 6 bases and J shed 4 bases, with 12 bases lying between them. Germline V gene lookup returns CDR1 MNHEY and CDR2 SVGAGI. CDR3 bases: TGTGCCAGCAGAATCGGGACACGCTATGGCTACACCTTC. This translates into CASRIGTRYGYTF.

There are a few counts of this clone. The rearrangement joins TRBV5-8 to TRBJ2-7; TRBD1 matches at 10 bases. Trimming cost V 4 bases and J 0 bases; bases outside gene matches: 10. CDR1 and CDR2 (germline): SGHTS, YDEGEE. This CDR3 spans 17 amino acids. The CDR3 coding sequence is TGTGCCAGCAGCCAACCGGGACAGGGGATGAGCTCCTACGAGCAGTACTTC. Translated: CASSQPGQGMSSYEQYF.

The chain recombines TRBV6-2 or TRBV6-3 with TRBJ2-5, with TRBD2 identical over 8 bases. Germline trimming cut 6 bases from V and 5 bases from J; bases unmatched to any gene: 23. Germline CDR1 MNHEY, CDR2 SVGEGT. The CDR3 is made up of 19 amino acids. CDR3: CASSPTGRGGQGRIETQYF. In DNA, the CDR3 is TGTGCCAGCAGCCCTACCGGGAGGGGTGGGCAGGGGAGGATCGAGACCCAGTACTTC.

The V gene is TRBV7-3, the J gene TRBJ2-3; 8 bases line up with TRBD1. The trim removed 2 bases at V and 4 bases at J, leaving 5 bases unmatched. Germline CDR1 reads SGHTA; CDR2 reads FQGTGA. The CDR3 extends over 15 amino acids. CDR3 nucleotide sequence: TGTGCCAGCAGCTTACTTACAGGGGGTTCAGATACGCAGTATTTT. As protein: CASSLLTGGSDTQYF.

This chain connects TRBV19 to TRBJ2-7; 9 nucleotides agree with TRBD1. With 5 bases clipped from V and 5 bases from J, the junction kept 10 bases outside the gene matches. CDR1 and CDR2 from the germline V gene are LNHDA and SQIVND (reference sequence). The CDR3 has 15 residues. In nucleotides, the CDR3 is TGTGCCAGTAGTGCACCCCGGACAGGGGCTCACGAGCAGTACTTC. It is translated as CASSAPRTGAHEQYF.

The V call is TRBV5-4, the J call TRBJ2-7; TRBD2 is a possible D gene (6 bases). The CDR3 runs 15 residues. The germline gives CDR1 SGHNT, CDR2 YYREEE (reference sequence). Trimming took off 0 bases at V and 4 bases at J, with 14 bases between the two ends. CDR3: CASSLDALGRYEQYF. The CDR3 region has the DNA TGTGCCAGCAGCTTGGACGCCCTGGGGAGGTACGAGCAGTACTTC.

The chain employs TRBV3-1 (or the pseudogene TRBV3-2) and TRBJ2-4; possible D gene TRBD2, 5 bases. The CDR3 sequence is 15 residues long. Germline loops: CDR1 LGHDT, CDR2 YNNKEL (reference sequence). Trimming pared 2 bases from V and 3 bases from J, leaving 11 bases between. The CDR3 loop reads CASSQSLRDKNIQYF. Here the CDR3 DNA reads TGTGCCAGCAGCCAATCGCTACGGGACAAAAACATTCAGTACTTC.

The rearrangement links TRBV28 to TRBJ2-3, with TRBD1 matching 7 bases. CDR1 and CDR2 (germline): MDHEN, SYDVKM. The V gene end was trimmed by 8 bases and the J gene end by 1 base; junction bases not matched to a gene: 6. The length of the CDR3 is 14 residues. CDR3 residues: CASRDRARTDTQYF. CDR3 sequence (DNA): TGTGCCAGCCGAGACAGGGCCCGCACAGATACGCAGTATTTT.

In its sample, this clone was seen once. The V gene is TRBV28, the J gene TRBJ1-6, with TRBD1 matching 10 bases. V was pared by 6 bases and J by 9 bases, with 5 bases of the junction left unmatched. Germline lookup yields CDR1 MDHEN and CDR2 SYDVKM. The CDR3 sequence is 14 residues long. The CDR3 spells CASRPGQGGSPLHF. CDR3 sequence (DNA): TGTGCCAGCAGACCCGGACAGGGGGGTTCACCCCTCCACTTT.